These 25 T cell receptor beta chains share one sample of origin, sequenced in a study of T cell changes during pregnancy in multiple sclerosis (dated by TCRdb to the late 2010s). Libraries were made using the immunoSEQ multiplex PCR assay. The table comes from immuneACCESS by way of TCRdb, which keeps in-frame sequences with V and J called. Part of the clones is missing from these tables; in studies checked, under half for an unresolved V gene and the rest for unknown reasons. The sample data list 40,000 to 55,000 clones, and around 87% of these were observed just once. The top ten clones comprise roughly 8.5% of the sample. The sample was CD8+ T cells from peripheral blood mononuclear cells, taken in the second trimester of pregnancy. Receptor source: a female donor with multiple sclerosis, enrolled in a pregnancy study.

V is TRBV5-6 and J is TRBJ1-1, with D perhaps TRBD1 (5 bases). Germline V gene lookup returns CDR1 SGHDT and CDR2 YYEEEE. The CDR3 totals 15 residues. Trimming removed 2 bases at V and 10 bases at J, with 21 bases between. CDR3 residues: CASSLVRESSLTAFF. The DNA of the CDR3 is TGTGCCAGCAGCTTAGTCAGGGAATCTTCTCTAACAGCTTTCTTT.

This sequence joins TRBV5-4 and TRBJ1-1; 8 nucleotides agree with TRBD1. V lost 4 bases and J lost 4; bases outside the gene matches: 6. Germline V CDR1 and CDR2: SGHNT, YYREEE (reference sequence). This CDR3 spans 14 amino acids. As DNA, the CDR3 is TGTGCCAGCAGCACGACAGGGGCGGGCACTGAAGCTTTCTTT. Translating gives CASSTTGAGTEAFF.

The V and J genes are TRBV2 and TRBJ2-3, with 9 bases identical to TRBD2. J gave up 0 bases and V 7 bases, and 8 bases lay outside the gene matches. The CDR3 spans 16 residues. Germline CDR1 SNHLY, CDR2 FYNNEI. CDR3 coding DNA: TGTGCCAGCACTATGTTAGCGGGGGCTAGCACAGATACGCAGTATTTT. This encodes CASTMLAGASTDTQYF.

This chain joins TRBV7-6 and TRBJ2-7; D is undetermined. CDR1 is SGHVS, CDR2 FNYEAQ, per germline. CDR3 size: 14 residues. V shed 5 bases and J shed 0 bases, with 11 bases lying between them. The chain's CDR3 is CASSPFPGSYEQYF. CDR3 DNA: TGTGCCAGCAGCCCCTTTCCGGGCTCCTACGAGCAGTACTTC.

In its sample, this clone was seen many times. The chain recombines TRBV6-4 with TRBJ1-2; possible D gene TRBD1, 6 bases. V was cut by 2 bases and J by 4 bases, with 17 bases left in between. The germline V gene has CDR1 MRHNA and CDR2 SNTAGT. There are 16 residues in the CDR3. CDR3: CASSDTPQGSVYGYTF. The DNA for the CDR3 is TGTGCCAGCAGTGACACCCCACAGGGTTCGGTCTATGGCTACACCTTC.

This chain connects TRBV9 to TRBJ1-4; TRBD1 agrees at 8 bases. Trimming at V came to 0 bases and at J to 0 bases, leaving 4 bases not matched to a gene. The CDR3 runs to 17 residues. Germline lookup yields CDR1 SGDLS and CDR2 YYNGEE. CDR3 bases: TGTGCCAGCAGCGTAGAAACAGGGGGGTCAACTAATGAAAAACTGTTTTTT. It is translated as CASSVETGGSTNEKLFF.

The chain employs TRBV29-1 and TRBJ2-5; 7 positions agree with TRBD2. Per the germline V gene, CDR1 is SQVTM and CDR2 is ANQGSEA. CDR3 length equals 15 residues. Losses at the gene ends were 4 bases for V and 1 base for J; bases not matched to a gene: 9. For the CDR3, the DNA is TGCAGCGTTGGGGGGGGAGGAGGGACCCAAGAGACCCAGTACTTC. Protein product: CSVGGGGGTQETQYF.

V gene TRBV28 combines with J gene TRBJ2-5; D perhaps matches TRBD1 (5 bases). Between the trimmed V and J ends, which lost 6 bases and 5 bases, there was a span of 13 bases. This CDR3 has 13 amino acids. Germline V gene lookup returns CDR1 MDHEN and CDR2 SYDVKM. The CDR3 nucleotides read TGTGCCAGCAGAGGACAAATTTGGGAGACCCAGTACTTC. Translated, it gives CASRGQIWETQYF.

V usage is TRBV6-5 and J usage is TRBJ1-2; D may be TRBD1 (5 bases). CDR1 MNHEY and CDR2 SVGAGI come from the germline V gene. Trimming cost V 6 bases and J 6 bases, with 14 bases left between them. The CDR3 loop spans 13 amino acids. The CDR3 sequence: CASSTGLPHGYTF. CDR3 DNA sequence: TGTGCCAGCAGCACGGGACTTCCCCATGGCTACACCTTC.

The gene calls are TRBV19 and TRBJ2-5, with 8 positions matching TRBD1. CDR3 size: 15 residues. In germline, CDR1 is LNHDA, CDR2 SQIVND (reference sequence). Losses at the gene ends were 2 bases for V and 4 bases for J; bases not matched to a gene: 6. This chain's CDR3 is CASSIWTGRGETQYF. In DNA form, the CDR3 reads TGTGCCAGTAGTATATGGACAGGGCGAGGAGAGACCCAGTACTTC.

V and J are TRBV5-6 and TRBJ2-4; D is perhaps TRBD2 (7 bases). Germline V gene lookup returns CDR1 SGHDT and CDR2 YYEEEE. The CDR3 is made up of 17 amino acids. V lost 0 bases and J lost 0, with 13 bases in between. In DNA, the CDR3 is TGTGCCAGCAGCTTGGGGGGGGGCAGCCTAGCCAAAAACATTCAGTACTTC. It codes for CASSLGGGSLAKNIQYF.

Written as DNA, the CDR3 is TGTGCTAGTGGTGGTTTCCCGACTAGCGGGGGGGACACTATGTACAATGAGCAGTTCTTC. Encoded protein: CASGGFPTSGGDTMYNEQFF. This chain joins TRBV12-5 and TRBJ2-1; 14 nucleotides line up with TRBD2. The germline V gene encodes CDR1 LGHNT and CDR2 FRNRAP. The CDR3 consists of 20 residues. The V gene end was trimmed by 5 bases and the J gene end by 4 bases; junction bases not matched to a gene: 16. Complete variable domain (other parts from reference TRBV12-5 and TRBJ2-1): DARVTQTPRHKVTEMGQEVTMRCQPILGHNTVFWYRQTMMQGLELLAYFRNRAPLDDSGMPKDRFSAEMPDATLATLKIQPSEPRDSAVYFCASGGFPTSGGDTMYNEQFFGPGTRLTVL.

The rearrangement uses TRBV27 and TRBJ2-3; 7 positions match TRBD1. The CDR3 consists of 15 residues. Germline V lookup: CDR1 MNHEY, CDR2 SMNVEV (reference sequence). J lost 3 bases, V lost 5 bases, and 8 bases had no gene match. CDR3 in DNA: TGTGCCAGCAGTCCCAGGGGGTACGGGACAGATACGCAGTATTTT. This sequence encodes CASSPRGYGTDTQYF.

J is TRBJ2-6 and V is TRBV7-9; D remains unclear. From germline, CDR1 is SEHNR and CDR2 FQNEAQ (reference sequence). V gave up 4 bases and J gave up 0 bases, with 4 bases separating them. The CDR3 totals 14 residues. CDR3 sequence reads: CASSYSSGANVLTF. The CDR3 DNA is TGTGCCAGCAGCTATAGCTCTGGGGCCAACGTCCTGACTTTC.

In its sample, this clone was seen once. The rearrangement links TRBV9 to TRBJ1-1; 9 bases align to TRBD1. CDR1 and CDR2 from the germline V gene are SGDLS and YYNGEE. The CDR3 length is 16 residues. The J segment lost 1 base and the V segment lost 4 bases, leaving 8 bases of the junction unmatched. CDR3 loop: CASSTKQGAENTEAFF. The CDR3 coding sequence is TGTGCCAGCAGCACCAAACAGGGGGCGGAGAACACTGAAGCTTTCTTT.

The rearrangement uses TRBV5-4 and TRBJ1-3; 7 bases align to TRBD1. V trimming: 4 bases; J trimming: 3 bases; junction bases outside the gene matches: 7. This CDR3 region has 15 residues. CDR1 is SGHNT, CDR2 YYREEE, per germline (reference sequence). The CDR3 spells CASSDDRDVGNTIYF. The CDR3 nucleotides read TGTGCCAGCAGCGACGACAGGGATGTTGGAAACACCATATATTTT.

The CDR3 loop is CASIPRVAEQFF. The DNA of the CDR3 is TGTGCCAGCATCCCCAGGGTAGCTGAGCAGTTCTTC. The V call is TRBV25-1, the J call TRBJ2-1; the D gene is possibly TRBD1 (5 bases). Germline CDR1 reads MGHDK; CDR2 reads SYGVNS. The CDR3 length is 12 residues. The V and J ends lost 7 bases and 9 bases respectively, with 13 bases between them.

The V and J genes are TRBV6-6 and TRBJ1-4; 8 positions match TRBD1. This CDR3 has 14 amino acids. Germline CDR1 is MNHNY and CDR2 is SVGAGI (reference sequence). Unmatched junction bases numbered 5, after V lost 4 bases and J lost 7 bases. The CDR3 loop is CASSSGQGREKLFF. CDR3 DNA: TGTGCCAGCAGTTCCGGACAGGGCCGTGAAAAACTGTTTTTT.

This chain uses TRBV9 with TRBJ2-3; 7 nucleotides agree with TRBD2. Germline V CDR1 and CDR2: SGDLS, YYNGEE. The CDR3 runs 14 residues. Trimming took 2 bases from V and 5 from J; bases not matched to a gene: 5. The CDR3 sequence is CASSVGTSEDTQYF. Here the CDR3 DNA reads TGTGCCAGCAGCGTGGGAACTAGCGAAGATACGCAGTATTTT.

This clone appeared once. The chain uses TRBV5-6 and TRBJ1-2; D remains unclear. The CDR3 runs to 16 residues. Germline assignment: CDR1 SGHDT and CDR2 YYEEEE. V was trimmed by 4 bases and J by 8 bases, leaving 24 bases between them. DNA for the CDR3: TGTGCCAGCAGCGTTGAGGGTTCGACCGTGTCGACCGGCTACACCTTC. It is translated as CASSVEGSTVSTGYTF.

V and J are TRBV6-6 and TRBJ1-2; tentative D call: TRBD1 (5 bases). There are 11 residues in the CDR3. V lost 5 bases and J 7 bases, leaving 8 bases between the germline ends. Germline V gene data show CDR1 as MNHNY and CDR2 as SVGAGI (reference sequence). The CDR3 coding sequence is TGTGCCAGCAGTCACGGGGGTGGCTACACCTTC. This codes for CASSHGGGYTF.

This chain links TRBV2 with TRBJ2-1; 7 bases fit TRBD2. The CDR3 sequence is 15 residues long. V was clipped by 7 bases and J by 0 bases; unmatched bases: 6. Looked up from germline, CDR1 is SNHLY and CDR2 is FYNNEI. CDR3 sequence (DNA): TGTGCCAGCAAGACCCCGGGAGGCTCCTACAATGAGCAGTTCTTC. As protein: CASKTPGGSYNEQFF.

Worth noting for this clone: A much larger clone sits a single nucleotide away, making a read error possible. Other DNA sequences from this sample encode an identical CDR3 as well. The chain combines TRBV6-4 with TRBJ2-1; 11 nucleotides align to TRBD2. Per germline, CDR1 MRHNA and CDR2 SNTAGT. The CDR3 length is 15 residues. V shed 0 bases, J shed 6 bases, and the junction held 1 base outside the gene matches. The CDR3 nucleotides read TGTGCCAGCAGTGACTCTAGCGGGGGGGTCAATGAGCAGTTCTTC. It specifies CASSDSSGGVNEQFF.

The CDR3 here is CASSLAPGSEAFF. DNA for the CDR3: TGCGCCAGCAGCTTGGCCCCCGGGAGCGAAGCTTTCTTT. The chain uses TRBV5-1 and TRBJ1-1; D unclear. Germline V gene lookup returns CDR1 SGHRS and CDR2 YFSETQ. The CDR3 is made up of 13 amino acids. The germline V and J ends were trimmed by 0 bases and 8 bases, with 11 bases remaining between them. The whole variable domain, remainder taken from reference TRBV5-1 and TRBJ1-1, is KAGVTQTPRYLIKTRGQQVTLSCSPISGHRSVSWYQQTPGQGLQFLFEYFSETQRNKGNFPGRFSGRQFSNSRSEMNVSTLELGDSALYLCASSLAPGSEAFFGQGTRLTVV.

The chain links TRBV7-6 to TRBJ2-5, with D maybe TRBD2 (7 bases). The germline V and J ends were trimmed by 4 bases and 4 bases, with 22 bases remaining between them. The CDR3 is 17 residues long. CDR1 SGHVS and CDR2 FNYEAQ come from the germline V gene. CDR3 protein: CASSSTGGVGGAETQYF. As DNA, the CDR3 is TGTGCCAGCAGCTCTACTGGAGGCGTAGGGGGGGCAGAGACCCAGTACTTC.